Presented here are 10 T cell receptor beta chains from one specimen sequenced in a study of sequential checkpoint blockade in melanoma. Profiling relied on immunoSEQ multiplex PCR, and the TCRdb table lists in-frame clones only, not all of them. The sample includes fewer than 30,000 clones, about 80% seen only once; the top ten take about 14%. Treatment described: randomized to nivolumab then ipilimumab (arm A) or the reverse (arm B). This material consisted of CD8+ T cells sorted from blood (inferred from file names), taken from a patient given nivolumab and ipilimumab in sequence. These receptors came from a human donor with melanoma.

This clone was recorded a few times. The chain employs TRBV7-9 and TRBJ2-1; 11 bases match TRBD2. The CDR3 has 13 amino acids. The ends lost 5 bases at V and 10 bases at J; junction bases unmatched: 4. Germline V gene data show CDR1 as SEHNR and CDR2 as FQNEAQ (reference sequence). CDR3 in amino acids: CASSIGTSGEQFF. The CDR3 DNA reads as TGTGCCAGCAGCATAGGGACTAGCGGCGAGCAGTTCTTC. Full variable domain (outside the CDR3, taken from reference TRBV7-9 and TRBJ2-1): DTGVSQNPRHKITKRGQNVTFRCDPISEHNRLYWYRQTLGQGPEFLTYFQNEAQLEKSRLLSDRFSAERPKGSFSTLEIQRTEQGDSAMYLCASSIGTSGEQFFGPGTRLTVL.

V gene TRBV6-5 combines with J gene TRBJ1-1; a weak D match, TRBD1 (5 bases). The V and J ends lost 1 base and 4 bases respectively, with 7 bases between them. This CDR3 region has 13 residues. The V gene's germline CDR1 is MNHEY and CDR2 SVGAGI. The CDR3, as DNA: TGTGCCAGCAGTTACTTTCAGGGCACTGAAGCTTTCTTT. Translation gives CASSYFQGTEAFF.

This chain uses TRBV29-1 with TRBJ2-2, with D possibly being TRBD2 (5 bases). There are 13 residues in the CDR3. Trimming took 5 bases from V and 2 from J, leaving 9 bases between them. Germline CDR1 SQVTM, CDR2 ANQGSEA. This CDR3 is CSVFEGNTGELFF. CDR3 sequence (DNA): TGCAGCGTTTTTGAGGGAAACACCGGGGAGCTGTTTTTT.

The V call is TRBV5-1, the J call TRBJ2-7; D is unresolved. The V gene's germline CDR1 is SGHRS and CDR2 YFSETQ. The CDR3 covers 14 residues. Trimming removed 0 bases at V and 7 bases at J, with 14 bases between. The DNA for the CDR3 is TGCGCCAGCAGCTTGGCCGCCCGTAACCGGGAGCAGTACTTC. This gives the protein CASSLAARNREQYF. Combining the CDR3 with reference TRBV5-1 and TRBJ2-7 gives the whole variable domain KAGVTQTPRYLIKTRGQQVTLSCSPISGHRSVSWYQQTPGQGLQFLFEYFSETQRNKGNFPGRFSGRQFSNSRSEMNVSTLELGDSALYLCASSLAARNREQYFGPGTRLTVT.

The chain combines TRBV11-2 with TRBJ2-7, with unresolved D. This CDR3 has 13 amino acids. Trimming stripped 1 base from V and 1 base from J, with 5 bases between. Per germline, CDR1 SGHAT and CDR2 FQNNGV. The CDR3 spells CASSLAPSYEQYF. The CDR3 coding sequence is TGTGCCAGCAGCTTAGCTCCTTCCTACGAGCAGTACTTC. Based on the CDR3 plus reference TRBV11-2 and TRBJ2-7, the full variable domain is EAGVAQSPRYKIIEKRQSVAFWCNPISGHATLYWYQQILGQGPKLLIQFQNNGVVDDSQLPKDRFSAERLKGVDSTLKIQPAKLEDSAVYLCASSLAPSYEQYFGPGTRLTVT.

The chain carries TRBV4-3 and TRBJ2-1; TRBD1 matches at 8 bases. Trimming removed 4 bases from V and 7 bases from J; junction bases left unmatched: 9. Germline CDR1 reads LGHNA; CDR2 reads YSLEER. The CDR3 contains 15 residues. In nucleotides, the CDR3 is TGCGCCAGCAGCCTTCCCGGGACAGGTAAAAATGAGCAGTTCTTC. Amino acid sequence: CASSLPGTGKNEQFF.

The chain joins TRBV7-9 to TRBJ1-1, with D perhaps matching TRBD1 (5 bases). The CDR3 extends over 13 amino acids. Looked up from germline, CDR1 is SEHNR and CDR2 is FQNEAQ (reference sequence). V dropped 3 bases and J dropped 4 bases, with 9 bases sitting between them. The CDR3 is CASSLGGITEAFF. The CDR3 DNA sequence: TGTGCCAGCAGCTTGGGGGGGATCACTGAAGCTTTCTTT. Looking up the rest from reference TRBV7-9 and TRBJ1-1 gives the full variable domain: DTGVSQNPRHKITKRGQNVTFRCDPISEHNRLYWYRQTLGQGPEFLTYFQNEAQLEKSRLLSDRFSAERPKGSFSTLEIQRTEQGDSAMYLCASSLGGITEAFFGQGTRLTVV.

The chain links TRBV25-1 to TRBJ2-2; D is ambiguous. The CDR3 is made up of 13 amino acids. V lost 1 base, J lost 7 bases, and 7 bases lay in between. The germline V gene has CDR1 MGHDK and CDR2 SYGVNS. CDR3 amino acids: CASSESIIGELFF. In DNA form, the CDR3 reads TGTGCCAGCAGTGAATCTATTATCGGGGAGCTGTTTTTT.

This chain connects TRBV5-8 to TRBJ1-2, with 9 bases aligning to TRBD1. This CDR3 spans 16 amino acids. V lost 4 bases and J lost 8; bases outside the gene matches: 15. Germline V lookup: CDR1 SGHTS, CDR2 YDEGEE. In DNA form, the CDR3 reads TGTGCCAGCAGCCTATCCGGGACAGGGCTTTTCTTCGGCTACACCTTC. It specifies CASSLSGTGLFFGYTF.

This sequence joins TRBV7-2 and TRBJ2-1; TRBD2 matches 7 bases. This CDR3 spans 13 amino acids. Looked up from germline, CDR1 is SGHTA and CDR2 is FQGNSA. The V gene end was trimmed by 4 bases and the J gene end by 6 bases; junction bases not matched to a gene: 3. CDR3 coding DNA: TGTGCCAGCAGCTACGGACTAGTCAATGAGCAGTTCTTC. This sequence encodes CASSYGLVNEQFF.